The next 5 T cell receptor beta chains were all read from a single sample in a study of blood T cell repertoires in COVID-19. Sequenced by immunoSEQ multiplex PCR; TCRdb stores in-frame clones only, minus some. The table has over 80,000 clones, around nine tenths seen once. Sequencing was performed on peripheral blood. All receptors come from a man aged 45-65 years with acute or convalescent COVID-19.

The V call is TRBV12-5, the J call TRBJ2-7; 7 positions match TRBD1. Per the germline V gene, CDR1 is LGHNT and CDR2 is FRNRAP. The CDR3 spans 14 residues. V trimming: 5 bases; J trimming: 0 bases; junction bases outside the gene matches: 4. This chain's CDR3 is CASGLRQGSYEQYF. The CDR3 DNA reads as TGTGCTAGTGGTCTCAGACAGGGCTCCTACGAGCAGTACTTC.

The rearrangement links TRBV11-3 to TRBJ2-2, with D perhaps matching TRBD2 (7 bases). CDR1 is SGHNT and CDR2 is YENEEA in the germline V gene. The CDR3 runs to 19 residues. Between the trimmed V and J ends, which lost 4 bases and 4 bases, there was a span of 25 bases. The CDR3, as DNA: TGTGCCAGCAGCTGCAGGGGAACCCATCTAGCGGAGAGCACCGGGGAGCTGTTTTTT. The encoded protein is CASSCRGTHLAESTGELFF.

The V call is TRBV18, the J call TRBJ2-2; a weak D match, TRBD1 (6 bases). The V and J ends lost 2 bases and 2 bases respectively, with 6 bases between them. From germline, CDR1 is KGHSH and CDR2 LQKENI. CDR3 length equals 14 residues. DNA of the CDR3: TGTGCCAGCTCACCAGGGGGCAACACCGGGGAGCTGTTTTTT. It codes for CASSPGGNTGELFF.

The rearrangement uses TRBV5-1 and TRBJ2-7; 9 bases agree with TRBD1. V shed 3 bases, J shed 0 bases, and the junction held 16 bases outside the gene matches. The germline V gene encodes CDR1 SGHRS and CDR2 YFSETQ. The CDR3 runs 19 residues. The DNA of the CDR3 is TGCGCCAGCAGCTCGAACACCAAGTCGACAGGGGGGGTCTCCTACGAGCAGTACTTC. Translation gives CASSSNTKSTGGVSYEQYF. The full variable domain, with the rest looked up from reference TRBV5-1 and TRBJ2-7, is KAGVTQTPRYLIKTRGQQVTLSCSPISGHRSVSWYQQTPGQGLQFLFEYFSETQRNKGNFPGRFSGRQFSNSRSEMNVSTLELGDSALYLCASSSNTKSTGGVSYEQYFGPGTRLTVT.

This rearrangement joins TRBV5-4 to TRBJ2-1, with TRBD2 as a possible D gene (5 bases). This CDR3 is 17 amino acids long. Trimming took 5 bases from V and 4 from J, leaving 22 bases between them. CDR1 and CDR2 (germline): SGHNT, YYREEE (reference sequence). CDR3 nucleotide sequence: TGTGCCAGCAGTCCGCCATCCGGGAACCAGGCTTACAATGAGCAGTTCTTC. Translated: CASSPPSGNQAYNEQFF.